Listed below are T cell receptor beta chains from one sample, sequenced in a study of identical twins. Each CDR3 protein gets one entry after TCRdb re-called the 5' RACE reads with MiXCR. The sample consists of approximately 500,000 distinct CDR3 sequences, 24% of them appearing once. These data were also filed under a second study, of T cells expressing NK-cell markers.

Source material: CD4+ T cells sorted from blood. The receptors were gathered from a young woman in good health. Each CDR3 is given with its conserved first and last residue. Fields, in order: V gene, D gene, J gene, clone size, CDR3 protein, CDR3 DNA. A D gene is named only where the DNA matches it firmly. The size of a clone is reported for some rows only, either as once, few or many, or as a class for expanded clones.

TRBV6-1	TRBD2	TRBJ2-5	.	CASSASGSPQETQYF	TGTGCCAGCAGCGCTAGCGGGTCGCCCCAAGAGACCCAGTACTTC
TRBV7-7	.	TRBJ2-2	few	CASSSTRTGELFF	TGTGCTAGCAGCTCGACCCGTACCGGGGAGCTGTTTTTT
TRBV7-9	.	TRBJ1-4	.	CASSLERGEKLFF	TGTGCCAGCAGCTTAGAGAGGGGCGAAAAACTGTTTTTT
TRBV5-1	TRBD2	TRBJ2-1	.	CASSLTSGSREQFF	TGCGCCAGCAGCTTGACTAGCGGGAGTCGGGAGCAGTTCTTC
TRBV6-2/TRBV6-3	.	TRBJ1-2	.	CASSTIDRTGYTF	TGTGCCAGCAGTACGATCGACAGAACTGGCTACACCTTC
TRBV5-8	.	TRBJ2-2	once	CASSLAPLGELFF	TGTGCCAGCAGCTTGGCGCCCCTCGGGGAGCTGTTTTTT
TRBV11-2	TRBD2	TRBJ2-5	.	CASAKAGRRETQYF	TGTGCCAGCGCCAAAGCGGGGCGGAGGGAGACCCAGTACTTC
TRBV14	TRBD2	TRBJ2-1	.	CASSPLGEGAEQFF	TGTGCCAGCAGCCCCCTGGGGGAGGGTGCTGAGCAGTTCTTC
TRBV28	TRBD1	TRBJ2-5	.	CASRDDRGGETQYF	TGTGCCAGCAGGGATGACAGGGGTGGGGAGACCCAGTACTTC
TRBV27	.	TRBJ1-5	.	CASSLEGRYNQPQHF	TGTGCCAGCAGTTTAGAGGGACGGTACAATCAGCCCCAGCATTTT
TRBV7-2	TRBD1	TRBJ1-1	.	CASSPQTGYTEAFF	TGTGCCAGCAGCCCACAGACAGGGTACACTGAAGCTTTCTTT
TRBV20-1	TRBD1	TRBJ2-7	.	CSAHWTGGSEQYF	TGCAGTGCGCATTGGACAGGGGGGAGCGAGCAGTACTTC
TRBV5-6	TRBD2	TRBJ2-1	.	CASSLLAGAREQFF	TGTGCCAGCAGCTTGTTAGCGGGAGCGCGAGAGCAGTTCTTC
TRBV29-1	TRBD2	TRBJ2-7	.	CSVQGLAGYEQYF	TGCAGCGTCCAGGGACTAGCGGGGTACGAGCAGTACTTC
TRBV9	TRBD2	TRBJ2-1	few	CASSKIPGTSGRNEQFF	TGTGCCAGCAGCAAAATTCCCGGGACTAGCGGCCGGAATGAGCAGTTCTTC
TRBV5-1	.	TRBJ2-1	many	CASTTGLGYNEQFF	TGCGCCAGCACTACGGGGCTCGGCTACAATGAGCAGTTCTTC
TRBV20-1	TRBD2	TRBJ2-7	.	CSARWTSGGYEQYF	TGCAGTGCTAGGTGGACTAGCGGGGGCTACGAGCAGTACTTC
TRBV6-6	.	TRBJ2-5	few	CASIKRVGETQYF	TGTGCCAGCATCAAACGGGTAGGAGAGACCCAGTACTTC
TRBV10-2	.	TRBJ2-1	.	CASSPTRNEQFF	TGCGCCAGCAGTCCAACTAGGAATGAGCAGTTCTTC
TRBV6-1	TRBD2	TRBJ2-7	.	CASRSIAGVDEQYF	TGTGCCAGCAGATCGATAGCGGGAGTGGACGAGCAGTACTTC
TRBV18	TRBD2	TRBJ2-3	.	CASSRLLRTSGRRGTDTQYF	TGTGCCAGCTCACGGTTGTTGAGGACTAGCGGGAGGAGAGGCACAGATACGCAGTATTTT
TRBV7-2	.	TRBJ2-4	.	CASSLAWGVDIQYF	TGTGCCAGCAGCTTAGCTTGGGGGGTGGACATTCAGTACTTC
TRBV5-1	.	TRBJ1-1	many	CASSMTGGNTEAFF	TGCGCCAGCAGCATGACAGGAGGGAACACTGAAGCTTTCTTT
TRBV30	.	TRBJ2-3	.	CAWGPGVADTQYF	TGTGCCTGGGGGCCGGGAGTGGCAGATACGCAGTATTTT
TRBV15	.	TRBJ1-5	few	CATSRPRVDNQPQHF	TGTGCCACCAGCAGACCCAGGGTCGACAATCAGCCCCAGCATTTT
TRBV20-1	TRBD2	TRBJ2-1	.	CSARDRTSGVRPYNEQFF	TGCAGTGCTAGAGACAGGACTAGCGGGGTGCGCCCCTACAATGAGCAGTTCTTC
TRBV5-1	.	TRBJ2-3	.	CASSLTEDWSF	TGCGCCAGCAGCTTGACAGAGGACTGGTCTTTT
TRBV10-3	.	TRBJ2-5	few	CAISDLRAPQETQYF	TGTGCCATCAGTGATTTGAGGGCCCCTCAAGAGACCCAGTACTTC
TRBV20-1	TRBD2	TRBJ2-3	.	CSVAGVDQDTQYF	TGCAGTGTAGCGGGGGTCGACCAAGATACGCAGTATTTT
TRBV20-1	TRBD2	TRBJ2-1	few	CSARLAGVYEQFF	TGCAGTGCTAGACTAGCGGGAGTGTATGAGCAGTTCTTC
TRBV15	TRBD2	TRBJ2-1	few	CATSRPPLDSGRSIEQFF	TGTGCCACCAGCAGGCCCCCTCTGGATAGCGGGAGAAGTATTGAGCAGTTCTTC